What follows are 16 T cell receptor beta chains derived from one specimen sequenced in a study of cytomegalovirus exposure and HLA in healthy donors. PCR was performed using 60 Vbeta and 13 Jbeta primers. Sequencing was performed with immunoSEQ multiplex PCR; in TCRdb, only in-frame clones are kept and a portion is missing. The table lists roughly 140,000 clones, more than 65% of them singletons. The source material was PBMCs. These receptors came from a man aged 25-45 years in good health and CMV-seropositive.

The rearrangement joins TRBV5-6 to TRBJ2-7, with 7 bases fitting TRBD1. This CDR3 has 14 residues. Germline CDR1 and CDR2: SGHDT and YYEEEE. V was clipped by 4 bases and J by 3 bases; unmatched bases: 7. CDR3 residues: CASSAQGQFYEQYF. CDR3 nucleotides: TGTGCCAGCAGCGCCCAGGGACAGTTCTACGAGCAGTACTTC.

The chain combines TRBV23-1 with TRBJ2-3, with D tentatively TRBD1 (6 bases). TRBV23-1 is an ORF for which the function is uncertain. CDR3 length: 17 amino acids. Trimming left V 5 bases short and J 6 bases short, with 24 bases between. This CDR3 is CASSWPSGTRETDTQYF. The CDR3, as DNA: TGCGCCAGCAGTTGGCCATCCGGGACACGGGAAACGGATACGCAGTATTTT.

The chain combines TRBV5-6 with TRBJ2-7, with a tentative D call TRBD2 (5 bases). With 4 bases removed from V and 5 bases from J, the gap between germline ends came to 22 bases. The CDR3 contains 16 residues. CDR1 is SGHDT and CDR2 is YYEEEE in the germline V gene. In DNA, the CDR3 is TGTGCCAGCAGCGCCCAAGGCGGCGGGTCGTTTGACGAGCAGTACTTC. Residues: CASSAQGGGSFDEQYF.

This chain uses TRBV5-1 with TRBJ2-4; 11 nucleotides align to TRBD2. Germline CDR1 and CDR2: SGHRS and YFSETQ. The CDR3 is 18 amino acids. J gave up 5 bases and V 4 bases, and 14 bases lay outside the gene matches. CDR3 protein: CASSPGLAGLGYENIQYF. As DNA, the CDR3 is TGCGCCAGCAGCCCCGGACTAGCGGGTTTAGGTTACGAAAACATTCAGTACTTC.

The chain has TRBV27 and TRBJ2-1, with TRBD2 matching 10 bases. The V gene end was trimmed by 6 bases and the J gene end by 8 bases; junction bases not matched to a gene: 16. Germline V gene data show CDR1 as MNHEY and CDR2 as SMNVEV (reference sequence). The CDR3 runs to 17 residues. CDR3 nucleotides: TGTGCCAGCAGGCTTGATGCTAGCGGGAGTAATATGTATGAGCAGTTCTTC. It codes for CASRLDASGSNMYEQFF.

The V gene is TRBV7-9, the J gene TRBJ2-7, with a tentative D call TRBD1 (6 bases). Germline assignment: CDR1 SEHNR and CDR2 FQNEAQ (reference sequence). This CDR3 region has 13 residues. V was pared by 1 base and J by 6 bases, with 10 bases between. The CDR3 sequence is CASSLESGVEQYF. In DNA form, the CDR3 reads TGTGCCAGCAGCTTAGAGTCAGGGGTCGAGCAGTACTTC.

V gene TRBV11-2 combines with J gene TRBJ1-4; 8 nucleotides agree with TRBD1. Germline V gene sequence: CDR1 SGHAT, CDR2 FQNNGV. There are 12 residues in the CDR3. J gave up 13 bases and V 3 bases, and 4 bases lay outside the gene matches. CDR3 residues: CASSLAGQGLFF. The CDR3 DNA sequence: TGTGCCAGCAGCTTGGCTGGACAGGGACTGTTTTTT.

The chain combines TRBV27 with TRBJ2-7, with D maybe TRBD2 (7 bases). Looked up from germline, CDR1 is MNHEY and CDR2 is SMNVEV (reference sequence). Trimming pared 6 bases from V and 0 bases from J, leaving 15 bases between. This CDR3 region has 15 residues. The CDR3 DNA sequence: TGTGCCAGCAGACAAGGGGGGGTCTCCTCCTACGAGCAGTACTTC. Translated: CASRQGGVSSYEQYF.

The chain couples TRBV7-2 to TRBJ2-1, with D tentatively TRBD1 (5 bases). The CDR3 covers 15 residues. V lost 6 bases to trimming and J lost 0 bases, with 12 bases between them. The germline V gene has CDR1 SGHTA and CDR2 FQGNSA. CDR3 residues: CASRTQASSYNEQFF. The CDR3 DNA reads TGTGCCAGCAGAACACAGGCTAGCTCCTACAATGAGCAGTTCTTC.

This clone showed up just once. The rearrangement uses TRBV4-1 and TRBJ2-1; D might be TRBD2 (6 bases). The CDR3 runs 15 residues. Germline V CDR1 and CDR2: MGHRA, YSYEKL. Trimming pared 5 bases from V and 5 bases from J, leaving 16 bases between. The CDR3 nucleotides are TGCGCCAGCAGCTCAAAACGGGAGCGGGACAATGAGCAGTTCTTC. This encodes CASSSKRERDNEQFF.

The gene calls are TRBV5-4 and TRBJ2-3; 7 bases are a match to TRBD2. CDR1 and CDR2 (germline): SGHNT, YYREEE (reference sequence). Trimming cost V 4 bases and J 1 base; bases outside gene matches: 6. The CDR3 spans 15 residues. This chain's CDR3 is CASSHGLVGTDTQYF. CDR3 bases: TGTGCCAGCAGCCATGGACTAGTCGGCACAGATACGCAGTATTTT.

The chain is built from TRBV6-1 and TRBJ1-2; TRBD1 aligns across 8 bases. This CDR3 has 17 residues. Germline values: CDR1 MNHNS, CDR2 SASEGT. V trimming: 2 bases; J trimming: 4 bases; junction bases outside the gene matches: 12. The CDR3 sequence is CASSEWGGQEFLYGYTF. CDR3 bases: TGTGCCAGCAGTGAATGGGGGGGACAGGAGTTTCTCTATGGCTACACCTTC.

V usage is TRBV5-1 and J usage is TRBJ1-1; 8 positions match TRBD1. The V and J ends lost 0 bases and 6 bases, in that order; junction bases with no gene match: 7. Germline lookup yields CDR1 SGHRS and CDR2 YFSETQ. CDR3 size: 15 residues. The CDR3 DNA reads as TGCGCCAGCAGCTTGGCCGGGCAGGGGGCTCCTGAAGCTTTCTTT. As protein: CASSLAGQGAPEAFF. Full variable domain (missing parts from reference TRBV5-1 and TRBJ1-1): KAGVTQTPRYLIKTRGQQVTLSCSPISGHRSVSWYQQTPGQGLQFLFEYFSETQRNKGNFPGRFSGRQFSNSRSEMNVSTLELGDSALYLCASSLAGQGAPEAFFGQGTRLTVV.

The chain combines TRBV28 with TRBJ1-5, with a possible D match to TRBD1 (5 bases). The V end was cut by 4 bases, the J end by 7 bases, with 14 bases between. This CDR3 region has 14 residues. In germline, CDR1 is MDHEN, CDR2 SYDVKM. The CDR3: CASSSPGGGQPQHF. The CDR3 DNA follows: TGTGCCAGCAGTTCCCCGGGGGGGGGACAGCCCCAGCATTTT.

In nucleotides, the CDR3 is TGCGCCAGCAGCTTGGGGGGACAGGCGAAGGCCTACTATGGCTACACCTTC. Protein: CASSLGGQAKAYYGYTF. The V and J genes are TRBV5-1 and TRBJ1-2; 8 bases fit TRBD1. Looked up from germline, CDR1 is SGHRS and CDR2 is YFSETQ. The V and J ends lost 0 bases and 3 bases, in that order; junction bases with no gene match: 10. CDR3 length: 17 residues.

The genes are TRBV4-1 and TRBJ2-5; 7 nucleotides align to TRBD2. The V gene end was trimmed by 3 bases and the J gene end by 5 bases; junction bases not matched to a gene: 9. Germline-derived CDR1 and CDR2 are MGHRA and YSYEKL. The CDR3 extends over 15 amino acids. This CDR3 reads CASSQARGVGETQYF. CDR3 nucleotide sequence: TGCGCCAGCAGCCAGGCCCGGGGGGTAGGGGAGACCCAGTACTTC.